This T cell receptor (beta chain) appears in the sequencing data of a study of technical replicates of blood from a few donors. CDR1 and CDR2 from the germline V gene are SEHNR and FQNEAQ (reference sequence). V lost 0 bases and J 0 bases, leaving 8 bases between the germline ends. The CDR3 spans 15 residues. Sequencing was performed with immunoSEQ multiplex PCR; in TCRdb, only in-frame clones are kept and a portion is missing. The profile covers approximately 75,000 clones, with over 75% appearing a single time and around 3.9% taken by the ten largest. The sequence came from a human donor in good health. Some clones in this sample may be carry-over from other donors' samples. The V gene is TRBV7-9, the J gene TRBJ1-1; no reliable D call. Sample: PBMCs. The CDR3 here is CASSLAGGVNTEAFF. CDR3 nucleotides: TGTGCCAGCAGCTTAGCCGGCGGAGTGAACACTGAAGCTTTCTTT.